This entry is about one TCR beta chain. Libraries were prepared by immunoSEQ multiplex PCR; TCRdb keeps only in-frame clonotypes and omits some of them. The sample includes 120,000 to 150,000 clones, approximately 86% of them seen just once. The CDR3 sequence is 15 residues long. The germline V gene encodes CDR1 SNHLY and CDR2 FYNNEI. The V gene lost 8 bases and the J gene lost 1 base, with 17 bases spanning the gap. This sample was taken from a study of radiation and T cells in renal cell carcinoma. As to time point: blood 4 weeks post-SBRT, at nephrectomy. The treatment was: 15 Gy SBRT to primary tumor, nephrectomy 4 weeks later.

The clonotype was recovered from a woman aged 45-65 years with renal cell carcinoma. Source: blood, taken from a patient whose treatment included radiotherapy and nephrectomy. This chain uses TRBV2 with TRBJ1-1; D possibly corresponds to TRBD1 (6 bases). In nucleotides, the CDR3 is TGTGCCAGCGGAAGGGGCGGGGGACAGAACACTGAAGCTTTCTTT. The encoded protein is CASGRGGGQNTEAFF.